Below, one TCR beta chain is given with its context. No antigen is known for it. The sample comes from a study of CXCR3-negative and CXCR3-positive naive CD8 T cells (dated by TCRdb to between 2019 and 2020). Notes on the research overall: In total, some 130 million TRB reads were obtained, or roughly 1.5 +/- 0.3 million reads per library. Diversity and physicochemical repertoire analyses were performed on some eleven donors pooled from two independent experiments. Naive subsets from about 5 donors and memory cells from 3 donors were included in the TRBV-TRBJ cluster analysis. What the study reported, not specific to this receptor: Comparably high repertoire diversity was found in both naive subsets, whereas much lower repertoire diversity was found in memory CD8+ T cells. Because surface CD5, which is linked to self-reactivity in mice, was comparable between the naive subsets, TCR interaction strength was also inferred from TRB CDR3 physicochemical properties. Freshly isolated PBMCs were used for most assays because CXCR3 expression went down partially after cryopreservation. TRBV-TRBJ usage was similar between naive CXCR3-negative and CXCR3-positive cells from the same donor, while memory cells showed distinct patterns.

The reads were generated on a NextSeq 550. The Human TCR Profiling Kit (MiLaboratory) was used to make UMI-labeled 5' RACE TRB cDNA libraries. The full amount of extracted RNA was used for cDNA synthesis, and the full amount of resulting cDNA was used for PCR amplification. Libraries were prepared in parallel using an identical number of PCR cycles. The study's own analysis went as follows. About 50,000 +/- 10,000 unique UMI-labeled TRB cDNA molecules per library were extracted with MIGEC and MiXCR, with at least two reads per UMI required. On average, each library contained approximately 40,000 +/- 10,000 functional in-frame TRB CDR3 nucleotide clonotypes without stop codons. After downsampling to 5000 UMI-labeled TRB molecules per sample, diversity metrics such as normalized Shannon-Wiener and Chao1 were calculated in VDJtools. VDJtools was used to calculate clonotype-size-weighted physicochemical properties of the central five CDR3 residues, namely interaction energy, strength, volume and Kidera factor 4. TCRdb reprocessed the reads, reporting each CDR3 protein sequence once and no DNA. The V and J calls, along with clone size, are taken from TCRdb and not from the paper's own processing. This sample's listing comprises about 56,000 distinct CDR3 sequences. 20% to 25% of the sample comes from the top ten.

Each CD8+ T cell subset was flow-sorted in triplicate, with some 300,000 cells per subset placed directly into RLT lysis buffer. Peripheral blood mononuclear cells were isolated from buffy coats using standard density gradient centrifugation. Total RNA was extracted from sorted cells with an RNeasy Mini Kit. From the germline V gene, CDR1 is SGHVS and CDR2 is FNYEAQ. From the cysteine through the phenylalanine, the CDR3 covers 19 amino acids. DNA is not on record. The material sequenced was memory CD8+ T cells from blood. The intended sense of this specimen's cell subset or site label: conventional CD8+ memory T cells (TMEM), sorted as controls. The rearranged segments are TRBV7-6 and TRBJ2-2. This TCR came from a human donor in good health. Some clones in this sample may be carry-over from other donors' samples. The CDR3 region reads CASSLAGSFSGENTGQLFF.